The sequence of this T cell receptor beta chain was determined in a study of T cell changes during pregnancy in multiple sclerosis. Clones were read by immunoSEQ multiplex PCR, and TCRdb kept only the in-frame ones, dropping some. This sample has about 80,000 clones, with 94% found just once. The CDR3 totals 18 residues. The germline CDR1 and CDR2 sequences are MGHRA and YSYEKL. J lost 3 bases, V lost 0 bases, and 8 bases had no gene match. The genes are TRBV4-1 and TRBJ2-6; TRBD1 agrees at 7 bases. The sample was peripheral blood, taken in the second trimester of pregnancy. The TCR comes from a female donor in good health, enrolled as a control in a pregnancy study. Written as DNA, the CDR3 is TGCGCCAGCAGCCAAGAAGGAACAGGGGCGGTTGGGGCCAACGTCCTGACTTTC. It translates to CASSQEGTGAVGANVLTF.